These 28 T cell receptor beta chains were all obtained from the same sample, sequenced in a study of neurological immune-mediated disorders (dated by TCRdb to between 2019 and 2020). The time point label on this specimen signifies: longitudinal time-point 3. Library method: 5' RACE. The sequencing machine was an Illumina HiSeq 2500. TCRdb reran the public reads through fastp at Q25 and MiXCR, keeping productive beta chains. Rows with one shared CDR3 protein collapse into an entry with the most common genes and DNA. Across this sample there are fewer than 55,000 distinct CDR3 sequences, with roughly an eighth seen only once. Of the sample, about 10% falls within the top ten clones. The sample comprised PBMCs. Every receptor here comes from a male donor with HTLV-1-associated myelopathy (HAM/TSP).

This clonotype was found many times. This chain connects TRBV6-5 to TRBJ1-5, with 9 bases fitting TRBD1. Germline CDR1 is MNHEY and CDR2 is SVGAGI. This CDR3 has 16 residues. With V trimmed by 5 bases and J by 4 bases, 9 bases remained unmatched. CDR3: CASSPSGQGLNQPQHF. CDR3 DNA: TGTGCCAGCAGTCCCTCGGGACAGGGATTGAATCAGCCCCAGCATTTT.

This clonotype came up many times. The CDR3 nucleotides read TGTGCCAGCAGTGATTATGCGGCCGTCGGTGAGCAGTTCTTC. This sequence encodes CASSDYAAVGEQFF. The chain recombines TRBV6-1 with TRBJ2-1; no firm D call. With 3 bases removed from V and 9 bases from J, the gap between germline ends came to 15 bases. Looked up from germline, CDR1 is MNHNS and CDR2 is SASEGT. The CDR3 runs to 14 residues.

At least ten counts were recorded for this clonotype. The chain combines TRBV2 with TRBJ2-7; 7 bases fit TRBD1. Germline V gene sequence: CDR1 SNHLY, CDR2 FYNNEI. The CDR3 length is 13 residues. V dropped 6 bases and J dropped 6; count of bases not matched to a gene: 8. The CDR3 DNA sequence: TGTGCCAGCAGGAACGAGGGGGCGGGCGAGCAGTACTTC. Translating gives CASRNEGAGEQYF.

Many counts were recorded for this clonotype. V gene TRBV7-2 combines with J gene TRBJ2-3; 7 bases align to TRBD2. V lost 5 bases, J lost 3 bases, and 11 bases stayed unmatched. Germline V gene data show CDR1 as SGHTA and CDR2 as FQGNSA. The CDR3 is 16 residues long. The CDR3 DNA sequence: TGTGCCAGCAGCCGGGGGGTGGGACTACCTACAGATACGCAGTATTTT. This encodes CASSRGVGLPTDTQYF.

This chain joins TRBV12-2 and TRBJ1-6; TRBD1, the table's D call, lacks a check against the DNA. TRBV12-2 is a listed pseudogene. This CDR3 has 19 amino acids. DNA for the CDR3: TGTGCAAGTCGCTTTGGCGTCCCACGGACAGTTGACTATAATTCACCCCTCCACTTT. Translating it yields CASRFGVPRTVDYNSPLHF.

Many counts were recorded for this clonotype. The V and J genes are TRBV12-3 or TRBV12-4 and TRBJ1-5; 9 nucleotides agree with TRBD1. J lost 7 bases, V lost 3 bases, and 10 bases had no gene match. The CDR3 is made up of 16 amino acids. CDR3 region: CASSFRGTGSGQPQHF. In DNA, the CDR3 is TGTGCCAGCAGTTTCAGAGGGACAGGGTCTGGCCAGCCCCAGCATTTT.

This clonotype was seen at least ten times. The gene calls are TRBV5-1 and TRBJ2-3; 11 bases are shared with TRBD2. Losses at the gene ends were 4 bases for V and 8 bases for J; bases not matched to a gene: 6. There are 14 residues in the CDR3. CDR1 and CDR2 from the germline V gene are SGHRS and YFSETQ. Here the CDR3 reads CASSATSGVSTQYF. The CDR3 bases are TGCGCCAGCAGCGCGACTAGCGGGGTATCTACGCAGTATTTT.

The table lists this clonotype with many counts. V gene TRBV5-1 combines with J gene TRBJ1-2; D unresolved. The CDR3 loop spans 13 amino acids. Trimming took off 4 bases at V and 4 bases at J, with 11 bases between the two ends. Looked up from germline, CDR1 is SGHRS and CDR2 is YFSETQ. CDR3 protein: CASSPTAGYGYTF. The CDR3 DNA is TGCGCCAGCAGCCCAACTGCAGGCTATGGCTACACCTTC. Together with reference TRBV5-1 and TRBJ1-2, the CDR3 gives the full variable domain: KAGVTQTPRYLIKTRGQQVTLSCSPISGHRSVSWYQQTPGQGLQFLFEYFSETQRNKGNFPGRFSGRQFSNSRSEMNVSTLELGDSALYLCASSPTAGYGYTFGSGTRLTVV.

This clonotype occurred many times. Written as DNA, the CDR3 is TGCGCCAGCAGCCAAGGGGTTGGCCTTTCGGGACTAGCGGGGATGGAGACCCAGTACTTC. This gives the protein CASSQGVGLSGLAGMETQYF. The chain combines TRBV4-3 with TRBJ2-5; 13 nucleotides agree with TRBD2. CDR3 length equals 20 residues. The trim removed 1 base at V and 5 bases at J, leaving 16 bases unmatched. The germline CDR1 and CDR2 sequences are LGHNA and YSLEER.

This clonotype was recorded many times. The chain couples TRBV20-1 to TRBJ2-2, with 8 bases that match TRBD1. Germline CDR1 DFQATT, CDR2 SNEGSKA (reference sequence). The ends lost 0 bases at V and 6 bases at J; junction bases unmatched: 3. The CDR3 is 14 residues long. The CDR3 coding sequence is TGCAGTGCTAGAGAAGGACAGGGTTCCGGGGAGCTGTTTTTT. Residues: CSAREGQGSGELFF.

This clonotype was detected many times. In DNA, the CDR3 is TGTGCCAGCTCCCCAGGGGGTCCTGGTCAGCCCCAGCATTTT. Its translation: CASSPGGPGQPQHF. The genes are TRBV18 and TRBJ1-5, with TRBD1 identical over 7 bases. Germline V CDR1 and CDR2: KGHSH, LQKENI. The CDR3 totals 14 residues. Trimming cost V 6 bases and J 6 bases; bases outside gene matches: 8.

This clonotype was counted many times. CDR3 in DNA: TGCGCCAGCAGTGAGCTAGGACTAGCGGGGTCCCGTGAGCAGTTCTTC. Protein: CASSELGLAGSREQFF. The genes are TRBV10-2 and TRBJ2-1; 12 nucleotides agree with TRBD2. The CDR3 has 16 residues. Trimming removed 2 bases from V and 9 bases from J; junction bases left unmatched: 8. CDR1 WSHSY and CDR2 SAAADI come from the germline V gene.

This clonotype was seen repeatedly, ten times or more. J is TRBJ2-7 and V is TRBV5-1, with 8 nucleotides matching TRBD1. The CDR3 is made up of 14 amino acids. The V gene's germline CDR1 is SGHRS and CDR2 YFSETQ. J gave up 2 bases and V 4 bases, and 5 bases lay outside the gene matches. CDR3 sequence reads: CASSPGQETYEQYF. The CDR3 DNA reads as TGCGCCAGCAGCCCGGGACAGGAGACCTACGAGCAGTACTTC.

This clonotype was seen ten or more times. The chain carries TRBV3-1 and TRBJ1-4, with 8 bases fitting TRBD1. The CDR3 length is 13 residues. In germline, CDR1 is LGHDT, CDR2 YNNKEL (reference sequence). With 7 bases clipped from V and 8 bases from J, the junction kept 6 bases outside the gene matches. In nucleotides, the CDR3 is TGTGCCAGCATCGACAGGGGTGAGGAAAAACTGTTTTTT. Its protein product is CASIDRGEEKLFF.

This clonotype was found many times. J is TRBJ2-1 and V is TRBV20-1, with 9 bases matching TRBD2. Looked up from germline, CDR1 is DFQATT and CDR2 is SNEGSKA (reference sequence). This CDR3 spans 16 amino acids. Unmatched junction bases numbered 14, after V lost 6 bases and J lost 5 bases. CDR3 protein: CSARTPGTSIDNEQFF. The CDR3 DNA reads TGCAGTGCAAGAACCCCCGGGACTAGCATTGACAATGAGCAGTTCTTC.

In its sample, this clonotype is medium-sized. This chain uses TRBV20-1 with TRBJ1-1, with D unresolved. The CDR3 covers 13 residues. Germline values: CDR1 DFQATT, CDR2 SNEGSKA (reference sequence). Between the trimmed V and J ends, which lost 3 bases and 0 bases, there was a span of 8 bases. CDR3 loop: CSASRDMNTEAFF. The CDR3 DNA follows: TGCAGTGCTAGTCGCGACATGAACACTGAAGCTTTCTTT.

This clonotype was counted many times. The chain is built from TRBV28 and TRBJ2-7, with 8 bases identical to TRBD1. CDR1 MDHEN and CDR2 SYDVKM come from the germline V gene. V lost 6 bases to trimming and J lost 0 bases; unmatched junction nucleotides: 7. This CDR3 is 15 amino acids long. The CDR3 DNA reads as TGTGCCAGCAGCCGTGGACAGGGCCTCTCCTACGAGCAGTACTTC. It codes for CASSRGQGLSYEQYF.

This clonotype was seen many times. This CDR3 is CASSGQYNTEAFF. DNA of the CDR3: TGCGCCAGCAGCGGACAGTACAACACTGAAGCTTTCTTT. The chain combines TRBV5-1 with TRBJ1-1, with D perhaps matching TRBD1 (6 bases). Trimming cost V 4 bases and J 2 bases, with 9 bases left between them. This CDR3 has 13 residues. Germline V gives CDR1 SGHRS, CDR2 YFSETQ. The whole variable domain, remainder taken from reference TRBV5-1 and TRBJ1-1, is KAGVTQTPRYLIKTRGQQVTLSCSPISGHRSVSWYQQTPGQGLQFLFEYFSETQRNKGNFPGRFSGRQFSNSRSEMNVSTLELGDSALYLCASSGQYNTEAFFGQGTRLTVV.

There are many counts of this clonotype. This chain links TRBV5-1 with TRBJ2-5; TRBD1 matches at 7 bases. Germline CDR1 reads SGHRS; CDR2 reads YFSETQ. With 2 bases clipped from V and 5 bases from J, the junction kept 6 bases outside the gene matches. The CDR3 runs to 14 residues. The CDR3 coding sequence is TGCGCCAGCAGCTTTCGACAGGGCGGTGAGACCCAGTACTTC. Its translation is CASSFRQGGETQYF.

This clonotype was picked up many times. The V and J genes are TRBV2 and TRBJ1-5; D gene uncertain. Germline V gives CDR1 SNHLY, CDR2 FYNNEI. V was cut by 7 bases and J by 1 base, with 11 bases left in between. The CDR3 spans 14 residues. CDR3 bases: TGTGCCAGCACCATGGACCGGAGCAATCAGCCCCAGCATTTT. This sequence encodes CASTMDRSNQPQHF.

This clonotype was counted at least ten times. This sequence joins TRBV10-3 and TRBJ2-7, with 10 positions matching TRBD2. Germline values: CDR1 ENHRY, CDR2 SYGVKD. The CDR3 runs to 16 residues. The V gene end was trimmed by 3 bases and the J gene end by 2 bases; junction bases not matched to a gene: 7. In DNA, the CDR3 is TGTGCCATCAGTGACCCTTTCACTAGCGGGGCCTACGAGCAGTACTTC. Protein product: CAISDPFTSGAYEQYF.

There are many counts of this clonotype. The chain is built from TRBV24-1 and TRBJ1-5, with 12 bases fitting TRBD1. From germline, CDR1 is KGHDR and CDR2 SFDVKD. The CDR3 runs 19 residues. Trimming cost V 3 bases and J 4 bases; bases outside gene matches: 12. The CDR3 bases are TGTGCCACCAGTGATATTCGGGACAGGGGGCTATCCTGGAATCAGCCCCAGCATTTT. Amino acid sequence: CATSDIRDRGLSWNQPQHF.

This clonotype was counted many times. This CDR3 is CASRTGTGGKETQYF. CDR3 coding DNA: TGTGCCAGCAGAACCGGGACAGGAGGAAAAGAGACCCAGTACTTC. This sequence joins TRBV5-8 and TRBJ2-5, with 8 bases matching TRBD1. This CDR3 has 15 residues. From germline, CDR1 is SGHTS and CDR2 YDEGEE. With 5 bases clipped from V and 3 bases from J, the junction kept 9 bases outside the gene matches.

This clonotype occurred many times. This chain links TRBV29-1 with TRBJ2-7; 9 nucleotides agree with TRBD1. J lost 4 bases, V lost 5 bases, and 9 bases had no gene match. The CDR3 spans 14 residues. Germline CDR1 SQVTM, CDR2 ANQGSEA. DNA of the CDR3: TGCAGCGTTTTGATAGGACAGGGGATATACGAGCAGTACTTC. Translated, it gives CSVLIGQGIYEQYF.

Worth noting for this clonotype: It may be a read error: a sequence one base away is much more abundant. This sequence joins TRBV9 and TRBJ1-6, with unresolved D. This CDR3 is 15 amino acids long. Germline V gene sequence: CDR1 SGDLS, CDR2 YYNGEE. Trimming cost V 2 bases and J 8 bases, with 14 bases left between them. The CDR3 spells CASSVGSDRHSPLHF. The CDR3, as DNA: TGTGCCAGCAGCGTCGGGTCGGATCGGCATTCACCCCTCCACTTT.

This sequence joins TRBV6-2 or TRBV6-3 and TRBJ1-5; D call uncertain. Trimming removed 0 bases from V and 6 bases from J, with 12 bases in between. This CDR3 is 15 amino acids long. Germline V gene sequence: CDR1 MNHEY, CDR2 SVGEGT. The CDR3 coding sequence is TGTGCCAGCAGTTACTCGCGCAAGGAGCGTCAGCCCCAGCATTTT. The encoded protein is CASSYSRKERQPQHF.

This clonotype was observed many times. CDR3 sequence (DNA): TGTGCCAGCAGCTGGGAGGACAGAACTAGCACAGATACGCAGTATTTT. It encodes CASSWEDRTSTDTQYF. The chain couples TRBV2 to TRBJ2-3; TRBD1 or TRBD2 may be the D gene (6 bases each). Germline assignment: CDR1 SNHLY and CDR2 FYNNEI. There are 16 residues in the CDR3. The V end lost 6 bases, the J end lost 0 bases, and 16 bases lay between the germline ends.

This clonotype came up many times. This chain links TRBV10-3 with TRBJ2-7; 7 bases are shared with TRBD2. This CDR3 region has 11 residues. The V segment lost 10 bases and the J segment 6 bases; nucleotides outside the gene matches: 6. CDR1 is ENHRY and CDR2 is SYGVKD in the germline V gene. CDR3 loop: CATTPGGEQYF. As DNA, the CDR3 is TGTGCCACCACCCCGGGGGGCGAGCAGTACTTC.